These 10 T cell receptor beta chains were sequenced from one sample in a study of shared clonotypes between healthy human individuals. The method was immunoSEQ multiplex PCR; TCRdb's version includes in-frame clones alone and lacks a portion of them. The table has hundreds of thousands of clones, roughly 98% seen once. Cells designated naive CD8 were CD45RO-negative and were positively selected for CCR7, with terminally differentiated effector memory CD45RA+ cells excluded. Sequenced: naive CD8+ T cells sorted from blood. Source of these receptors: a man aged 25-45 years in good health.

This chain connects TRBV29-1 to TRBJ1-1, with TRBD1 as a possible D gene (6 bases). V gave up 2 bases and J gave up 4 bases, with 14 bases separating them. Germline CDR1 and CDR2: SQVTM and ANQGSEA. The CDR3 contains 14 residues. CDR3 sequence (DNA): TGCAGCGTTGAAAAACAGGGTATGGGCACTGAAGCTTTCTTT. It encodes CSVEKQGMGTEAFF.

The V and J genes are TRBV11-2 and TRBJ2-1; 8 positions match TRBD1. Unmatched junction bases numbered 13, after V lost 4 bases and J lost 5 bases. CDR3 length: 17 residues. CDR1 is SGHAT, CDR2 FQNNGV, per germline. Written as DNA, the CDR3 is TGTGCCAGCAGCTGGGGGCCGACAGGGGCCTTCAACAATGAGCAGTTCTTC. It specifies CASSWGPTGAFNNEQFF.

This clone was observed a single time. This chain joins TRBV7-2 and TRBJ2-7, with 8 bases lining up with TRBD1. The germline V gene encodes CDR1 SGHTA and CDR2 FQGNSA. Unmatched junction bases numbered 9, after V lost 1 base and J lost 4 bases. The length of the CDR3 is 16 residues. Here the CDR3 reads CASSLEGITGGYEQYF. CDR3 sequence (DNA): TGTGCCAGCAGCTTAGAAGGAATAACAGGGGGATACGAGCAGTACTTC.

This clone has only one observation. This sequence joins TRBV27 and TRBJ2-1; TRBD2 aligns across 13 bases. The CDR3 loop spans 17 amino acids. V dropped 5 bases and J dropped 6; count of bases not matched to a gene: 10. Germline V lookup: CDR1 MNHEY, CDR2 SMNVEV (reference sequence). In DNA form, the CDR3 reads TGTGCCAGCAGTAAACCCGGACTAGCGGGAGAACGCAATGAGCAGTTCTTC. It encodes CASSKPGLAGERNEQFF.

This chain joins TRBV27 and TRBJ2-1, with 9 bases matching TRBD1. Losses at the gene ends were 2 bases for V and 5 bases for J; bases not matched to a gene: 10. The germline gives CDR1 MNHEY, CDR2 SMNVEV (reference sequence). This CDR3 is built from 17 residues. The CDR3 DNA reads TGTGCCAGCAGTTTAGTTACCACAGGGGGCGAAGACAATGAGCAGTTCTTC. Amino acids: CASSLVTTGGEDNEQFF.

With regard to this clone: Other DNA sequences from this sample encode an identical CDR3 as well. The rearrangement joins TRBV5-1 to TRBJ2-1; D might be TRBD1 (5 bases). Germline V lookup: CDR1 SGHRS, CDR2 YFSETQ. The CDR3 consists of 12 residues. The V and J ends lost 4 bases and 6 bases respectively, with 8 bases between them. CDR3 region: CASSGDSNEQFF. CDR3 nucleotides: TGCGCCAGCAGCGGTGACAGCAATGAGCAGTTCTTC.

The chain recombines TRBV7-6 with TRBJ1-3; D not resolved. Per germline, CDR1 SGHVS and CDR2 FNYEAQ. V lost 2 bases to trimming and J lost 0 bases, with 14 bases between them. CDR3 length: 17 amino acids. CDR3 residues: CASSLTLHRTSGNTIYF. As DNA, the CDR3 is TGTGCCAGCAGCTTAACTCTCCACAGAACCTCTGGAAACACCATATATTTT.

The CDR3 DNA follows: TGTGCCAGCAGTGAGATTATGAAACGCAGGGGTGGCTACGAGCAGTACTTC. Residues: CASSEIMKRRGGYEQYF. The genes are TRBV6-1 and TRBJ2-7; possible D gene TRBD1, 6 bases. The germline gives CDR1 MNHNS, CDR2 SASEGT. The CDR3 contains 17 residues. V was cut by 3 bases and J by 3 bases, with 21 bases left in between.

The V gene is TRBV7-9, the J gene TRBJ2-1; D is uncertain. Trimming took off 4 bases at V and 5 bases at J, with 6 bases between the two ends. Germline CDR1 and CDR2: SEHNR and FQNEAQ (reference sequence). This CDR3 comprises 12 residues. CDR3 nucleotides: TGTGCCAGCAGCTCAATTAACAATGAGCAGTTCTTC. Protein product: CASSSINNEQFF.

The chain uses TRBV27 and TRBJ2-7, with D possibly matching TRBD1 (7 bases). The germline CDR1 and CDR2 sequences are MNHEY and SMNVEV (reference sequence). V was shortened by 6 bases and J by 2 bases, with 20 bases between the two germline ends. The CDR3 contains 16 residues. This chain's CDR3 is CASSPSQGDSPYEQYF. CDR3 nucleotides: TGTGCCAGCAGCCCGTCCCAGGGGGACTCGCCCTACGAGCAGTACTTC.